One and the same sample provided the 27 T cell receptor beta chains below, sequenced in a study of T cell responses to AZD1222 COVID-19 vaccine. Sequencing used immunoSEQ multiplex PCR; TCRdb keeps in-frame clones, though not all of them. The sample lists 25,000 to 35,000 clones, around 90% occurring once. The sequenced sample was peripheral blood, obtained on day 0 of AZD1222 vaccination. These receptors came from an adult in good health.

The rearrangement links TRBV9 to TRBJ2-7; 7 bases align to TRBD2. V shed 0 bases and J 2 bases; nucleotides not matched to a gene: 2. Germline V gene data show CDR1 as SGDLS and CDR2 as YYNGEE. The CDR3 spans 14 residues. The CDR3 coding sequence is TGTGCCAGCAGCGTAGAGCTAGCGGCCTACGAGCAGTACTTC. It yields the protein CASSVELAAYEQYF.

The chain is built from TRBV5-1 and TRBJ1-2; D is undetermined. There are 14 residues in the CDR3. The ends were cut back, 3 bases at V and 3 bases at J, with 12 bases in the middle. Germline V gene lookup returns CDR1 SGHRS and CDR2 YFSETQ. This CDR3 reads CASSSSGFDYGYTF. The CDR3 DNA is TGCGCCAGCAGCTCGTCGGGGTTCGACTATGGCTACACCTTC.

J is TRBJ2-1 and V is TRBV5-1; 11 positions match TRBD2. Germline loops: CDR1 SGHRS, CDR2 YFSETQ. The V gene end was trimmed by 0 bases and the J gene end by 6 bases; junction bases not matched to a gene: 5. CDR3 length: 16 amino acids. CDR3 amino acids: CASSLDLAGGGNEQFF. As DNA, the CDR3 is TGCGCCAGCAGCTTGGACTTAGCGGGAGGGGGCAATGAGCAGTTCTTC.

V usage is TRBV6-4 and J usage is TRBJ2-1, with 12 bases matching TRBD2. J was trimmed by 3 bases and V by 0 bases; bases with no gene match: 6. Germline V gives CDR1 MRHNA, CDR2 SNTAGT. The CDR3 is made up of 18 amino acids. The CDR3 DNA reads as TGTGCCAGCAGTGACTCCCTGTCGACTAGCGGGAGCTACAATGAGCAGTTCTTC. It translates to CASSDSLSTSGSYNEQFF.

This clone was seen only a few times. The rearrangement uses TRBV2 and TRBJ1-5; D uncertain. Germline V gives CDR1 SNHLY, CDR2 FYNNEI. The CDR3 has 14 amino acids. V was clipped by 2 bases and J by 3 bases, with 8 bases between them. CDR3 DNA: TGTGCCAGCAGTGAACGGACCAACAATCAGCCCCAGCATTTT. This encodes CASSERTNNQPQHF.

The chain carries TRBV5-1 and TRBJ1-1; TRBD1 is a possible D gene (6 bases). CDR1 SGHRS and CDR2 YFSETQ come from the germline V gene. V gave up 0 bases and J gave up 5 bases, with 14 bases separating them. The CDR3 loop spans 15 amino acids. CDR3 amino acids: CASSLEGGLRTEAFF. The CDR3 DNA reads TGCGCCAGCAGCTTGGAAGGGGGGCTTCGGACTGAAGCTTTCTTT.

The chain joins TRBV5-4 to TRBJ1-1, with D hard to call. V gave up 0 bases and J gave up 4 bases, with 13 bases separating them. CDR3 length: 15 amino acids. Germline loops: CDR1 SGHNT, CDR2 YYREEE (reference sequence). CDR3 sequence reads: CASSLEQLEITEAFF. The DNA of the CDR3 is TGTGCCAGCAGCTTGGAACAGCTTGAAATCACTGAAGCTTTCTTT.

This sequence joins TRBV29-1 and TRBJ2-4; D is undetermined. V was trimmed by 0 bases and J by 2 bases, leaving 8 bases between them. The CDR3 runs 14 residues. Looked up from germline, CDR1 is SQVTM and CDR2 is ANQGSEA. Written as DNA, the CDR3 is TGCAGCGTTGAAGACCCAGTTACCAAAAACATTCAGTACTTC. The encoded protein is CSVEDPVTKNIQYF.

This chain uses TRBV2 with TRBJ2-2; D might be TRBD1 (5 bases). Germline loops: CDR1 SNHLY, CDR2 FYNNEI. V lost 5 bases to trimming and J lost 4 bases, with 20 bases between them. The CDR3 runs to 17 residues. CDR3 sequence reads: CASSTRGGQGLTGELFF. CDR3 bases: TGTGCCAGCAGTACGCGAGGTGGGCAGGGCCTCACCGGGGAGCTGTTTTTT.

The genes are TRBV6-5 and TRBJ2-7, with a weak D call TRBD1 (5 bases). Trimming took off 2 bases at V and 7 bases at J, with 18 bases between the two ends. Germline loops: CDR1 MNHEY, CDR2 SVGAGI. The CDR3 spans 15 residues. The DNA of the CDR3 is TGTGCCAGCAGTTACCACCTGACAGACGCCAGGGAGCAGTACTTC. Its translation is CASSYHLTDAREQYF.

The J gene is TRBJ2-1, the V gene TRBV19; TRBD2 is a possible D gene (6 bases). Germline CDR1 LNHDA, CDR2 SQIVND (reference sequence). The CDR3 has 13 amino acids. V was trimmed by 4 bases and J by 14 bases, leaving 18 bases between them. The CDR3 sequence is CASSTARTGGEFF. The DNA of the CDR3 is TGTGCCAGTAGTACCGCCAGGACTGGAGGGGAGTTCTTC.

The chain couples TRBV27 to TRBJ2-2; D is perhaps TRBD1 (5 bases). The ends were cut back, 8 bases at V and 1 base at J, with 11 bases in the middle. CDR1 and CDR2 from the germline V gene are MNHEY and SMNVEV (reference sequence). The CDR3 is 14 amino acids. The CDR3 is CASGNRGNTGELFF. In DNA form, the CDR3 reads TGTGCCAGCGGCAATAGGGGGAACACCGGGGAGCTGTTTTTT.

J is TRBJ2-1 and V is TRBV10-3; 7 bases agree with TRBD2. J lost 7 bases, V lost 11 bases, and 17 bases had no gene match. CDR3 length: 15 residues. Germline loops: CDR1 ENHRY, CDR2 SYGVKD. DNA of the CDR3: TGTGCCGCCCGGGCGGGAGATTCCATTAGGAATGAGCAGTTCTTC. Amino acid sequence: CAARAGDSIRNEQFF.

There are a few counts of this clone. This chain joins TRBV2 and TRBJ2-7; 7 bases are shared with TRBD1. CDR1 and CDR2 from the germline V gene are SNHLY and FYNNEI. The CDR3 consists of 15 residues. The trim removed 5 bases at V and 6 bases at J, leaving 13 bases unmatched. This chain's CDR3 is CASSRGPGRTGEQYF. Here the CDR3 DNA reads TGTGCCAGCAGTAGGGGGCCGGGAAGGACAGGCGAGCAGTACTTC.

This clone was counted once. One end of the junction varies from germline; a read error may be responsible. V gene TRBV2 combines with J gene TRBJ2-3; D uncertain. Per the germline V gene, CDR1 is SNHLY and CDR2 is FYNNEI. This CDR3 is built from 13 residues. The CDR3 DNA reads TGTGCCAGCAGTGAAGCGAGGCCCGTTGGGCCTGACTTT. Protein sequence: CASSEARPVGPDF.

V is TRBV14 and J is TRBJ2-5; unclear D gene. The germline V and J ends were trimmed by 4 bases and 4 bases, with 19 bases remaining between them. CDR3 length equals 16 residues. From germline, CDR1 is SGHDN and CDR2 FVKESK. The CDR3: CASSPVDVRLGETQYF. DNA of the CDR3: TGTGCCAGCAGCCCCGTCGATGTACGCCTGGGAGAGACCCAGTACTTC. The full variable domain, its missing parts supplied by reference TRBV14 and TRBJ2-5, is EAGVTQFPSHSVIEKGQTVTLRCDPISGHDNLYWYRRVMGKEIKFLLHFVKESKQDESGMPNNRFLAERTGGTYSTLKVQPAELEDSGVYFCASSPVDVRLGETQYFGPGTRLLVL.

This chain links TRBV2 with TRBJ2-7, with a weak D call TRBD1 (6 bases). V was pared by 5 bases and J by 4 bases, with 21 bases between. The CDR3 has 16 amino acids. Germline CDR1 is SNHLY and CDR2 is FYNNEI. As DNA, the CDR3 is TGTGCCAGCAGTTGGCAGGGGAAGAAGGTGGAGTACGAGCAGTACTTC. Its protein product is CASSWQGKKVEYEQYF.

This clone turned up a few times. The chain links TRBV9 to TRBJ2-7; 8 bases agree with TRBD1. J gave up 2 bases and V 3 bases, and 13 bases lay outside the gene matches. Germline lookup yields CDR1 SGDLS and CDR2 YYNGEE. This CDR3 has 17 amino acids. The DNA of the CDR3 is TGTGCCAGCAGCGCCCACCCCTTAGACAGGGGAGCCTACGAGCAGTACTTC. It encodes CASSAHPLDRGAYEQYF.

This clone was seen a handful of times. This chain uses TRBV2 with TRBJ2-7; D remains unclear. Germline loops: CDR1 SNHLY, CDR2 FYNNEI. This CDR3 region has 15 residues. V lost 0 bases, J lost 7 bases, and 16 bases lay in between. The CDR3 loop is CASSEAQWGLEEQYF. The CDR3 coding sequence is TGTGCCAGCAGTGAAGCCCAGTGGGGTTTGGAGGAGCAGTACTTC.

This chain links TRBV6-2 or TRBV6-3 with TRBJ2-1; TRBD2 agrees at 7 bases. There are 16 residues in the CDR3. V lost 2 bases to trimming and J lost 3 bases; unmatched junction nucleotides: 7. Germline V lookup: CDR1 MNHEY, CDR2 SVGEGT. CDR3 DNA: TGTGCCAGCAGTTACAGCGGGACCGCCCTCTACAATGAGCAGTTCTTC. Its protein is CASSYSGTALYNEQFF.

A single count supports this clone. The genes are TRBV27 and TRBJ2-7; 7 nucleotides agree with TRBD1. CDR1 and CDR2 from the germline V gene are MNHEY and SMNVEV (reference sequence). This CDR3 contains 16 residues. The V and J ends lost 5 bases and 1 base, in that order; junction bases with no gene match: 11. The CDR3 nucleotides are TGTGCCAGCAGTCCCCCTCCGGGACAGTCTTCCTACGAGCAGTACTTC. Its protein is CASSPPPGQSSYEQYF.

The chain couples TRBV19 to TRBJ1-1; D is possibly TRBD1 (5 bases). V gave up 10 bases and J gave up 3 bases, with 15 bases separating them. The CDR3 has 13 amino acids. Germline CDR1 LNHDA, CDR2 SQIVND (reference sequence). As DNA, the CDR3 is TGTGCCACCTCGACACGGGGGGACACTGAAGCTTTCTTT. It translates to CATSTRGDTEAFF.

The CDR3 region is CSARGLGPQHF. The CDR3, as DNA: TGCAGTGCTAGAGGTTTAGGGCCCCAGCATTTT. This chain joins TRBV20-1 and TRBJ1-5, with D uncertain. The germline V and J ends were trimmed by 1 base and 9 bases, with 7 bases remaining between them. The CDR3 covers 11 residues. From germline, CDR1 is DFQATT and CDR2 SNEGSKA (reference sequence).

The gene calls are TRBV2 and TRBJ1-5; the D gene is possibly TRBD1 (5 bases). The germline V gene encodes CDR1 SNHLY and CDR2 FYNNEI. This CDR3 contains 14 residues. Trimming shortened V by 3 bases and J by 4 bases, and 10 bases separated the two germline ends. CDR3 in DNA: TGTGCCAGCAGTGATAAGACAGAAAATCAGCCCCAGCATTTT. It yields the protein CASSDKTENQPQHF.

The rearrangement uses TRBV7-9 and TRBJ2-7; D is possibly TRBD1 (6 bases). The CDR3 loop spans 14 amino acids. Looked up from germline, CDR1 is SEHNR and CDR2 is FQNEAQ (reference sequence). V was shortened by 3 bases and J by 5 bases, with 14 bases between the two germline ends. For the CDR3, the DNA is TGTGCCAGCAGCTTCACAGGGAGTTTTGACGAGCAGTACTTC. It yields the protein CASSFTGSFDEQYF.

The chain has TRBV18 and TRBJ1-4, with D tentatively TRBD1 (6 bases). This CDR3 comprises 16 residues. Germline lookup yields CDR1 KGHSH and CDR2 LQKENI. V was trimmed by 6 bases and J by 0 bases, leaving 14 bases between them. DNA for the CDR3: TGTGCCAGCTCCCCCAGGGGAAATGCAACTAATGAAAAACTGTTTTTT. This encodes CASSPRGNATNEKLFF.

The rearrangement links TRBV19 to TRBJ1-1, with 7 bases aligning to TRBD1. The trim removed 0 bases at V and 1 base at J, leaving 5 bases unmatched. CDR1 LNHDA and CDR2 SQIVND come from the germline V gene (reference sequence). The CDR3 spans 16 residues. The CDR3 nucleotides are TGTGCCAGTAGTATAGATGGGGGACAGCCGAACACTGAAGCTTTCTTT. It codes for CASSIDGGQPNTEAFF.